These T cell receptor beta chains were read from a single sample in a study of CD8 T cells in Susac syndrome. TCRdb independently ran MiXCR on the immunoSEQ multiplex PCR reads; one entry per CDR3 protein. The sample lists fewer than 90,000 distinct CDR3 sequences; over 85% were seen once. The sample consisted of CD8+ T cells from PBMCs. These receptor sequences come from a human donor with Susac syndrome. Both conserved end residues are part of each CDR3. D genes are given only for firm matches. Expanded clones get a size class; other rows say once, few or many, or leave the size out.

clone size	V gene	J gene	D gene	CDR3 protein	CDR3 DNA
once	TRBV27	TRBJ2-1	TRBD2	CARSWGGFNNEQFF	TGTGCGAGGAGTTGGGGGGGGTTCAACAATGAGCAGTTCTTC
NA	TRBV5-1	TRBJ2-1	NA	CASSLVTGETYNEQFF	TGCGCCAGCAGCTTGGTTACGGGGGAGACCTACAATGAGCAGTTCTTC
NA	TRBV6-5	TRBJ2-1	NA	CASSYSRRVAEYNEQFF	TGTGCCAGCAGTTACTCGAGGAGAGTAGCGGAGTACAATGAGCAGTTCTTC
NA	TRBV12-3/TRBV12-4	TRBJ1-2	TRBD1	CASSRDRLLFGYTF	TGTGCCAGCAGCCGGGACAGGTTACTCTTTGGCTACACCTTC
NA	TRBV6-5	TRBJ1-2	NA	CASWSGTEDNYGYTF	TGTGCCAGTTGGAGCGGGACGGAGGACAACTATGGCTACACCTTC
NA	TRBV9	TRBJ1-5	NA	CASSRAGDQPQHF	TGTGCCAGCAGTCGGGCAGGAGATCAGCCCCAGCATTTT
few	TRBV6-5	TRBJ2-2	TRBD2	CASSYGLENTGELFF	TGTGCCAGCAGTTATGGACTAGAGAACACCGGGGAGCTGTTTTTT
NA	TRBV7-2	TRBJ2-5	NA	CASSPQETQYF	TGTGCCAGCTCCCCACAAGAGACCCAGTACTTC
NA	TRBV12-3/TRBV12-4	TRBJ2-7	NA	CASSFLDSSYEQYF	TGTGCCAGCAGTTTTTTGGACAGCTCCTACGAGCAGTACTTC
NA	TRBV15	TRBJ2-1	TRBD2	CATSRSPAVGGLAGNEQFF	TGTGCCACCAGCAGAAGCCCCGCTGTAGGGGGACTAGCGGGCAATGAGCAGTTCTTC
NA	TRBV6-5	TRBJ1-1	NA	CASKGTTEAFF	TGTGCCAGCAAAGGAACCACTGAAGCTTTCTTT
NA	TRBV23-1	TRBJ2-7	NA	CASISGAAPEQYF	TGCGCCAGCATCTCGGGGGCGGCGCCGGAGCAGTACTTC
NA	TRBV27	TRBJ1-5	TRBD1	CASSLGQGPDQPQHF	TGTGCCAGCAGTTTAGGACAGGGGCCTGATCAGCCCCAGCATTTT
once	TRBV7-9	TRBJ1-1	NA	CASSLWQNTEAFF	TGTGCCAGCAGCTTGTGGCAGAACACTGAAGCTTTCTTT
NA	TRBV10-3	TRBJ2-7	TRBD2	CAIREGGSNSYEQYF	TGTGCCATCAGGGAGGGAGGGAGTAACTCCTACGAGCAGTACTTC
NA	TRBV13	TRBJ2-1	NA	CASSSTPPAPEQFF	TGTGCCAGCAGCTCGACTCCCCCGGCACCTGAGCAGTTCTTC
NA	TRBV27	TRBJ2-7	TRBD1	CASSLGRDRGYEQYF	TGTGCCAGCAGTTTAGGCAGGGACAGGGGCTACGAGCAGTACTTC
NA	TRBV3-1	TRBJ2-1	NA	CASGQGGFTNEQFF	TGTGCCAGCGGACAGGGAGGGTTCACTAATGAGCAGTTCTTC
NA	TRBV29-1	TRBJ1-2	TRBD1	CSVPQGGGYGYTF	TGCAGCGTCCCTCAGGGGGGGGGCTATGGCTACACCTTC
NA	TRBV7-2	TRBJ2-1	NA	CASSVDKYNEQFF	TGTGCCAGCAGCGTAGACAAATACAATGAGCAGTTCTTC
NA	TRBV19	TRBJ1-1	NA	CASSTLQTSVFEAFF	TGTGCCAGTAGTACCCTACAAACGTCAGTATTTGAAGCTTTCTTT
once	TRBV28	TRBJ2-2	TRBD2	CASSQRTSRRTTGELFF	TGTGCCAGCAGCCAACGGACTAGCCGGAGGACCACCGGGGAGCTGTTTTTT
NA	TRBV28	TRBJ2-7	TRBD2	CASTVLASSYEQYF	TGTGCCAGCACCGTACTAGCGTCCTCCTACGAGCAGTACTTC
once	TRBV29-1	TRBJ2-3	NA	CSVPGAVLTDTQYF	TGCAGCGTTCCGGGTGCAGTTCTCACAGATACGCAGTATTTT
once	TRBV27	TRBJ1-1	TRBD1	CASSAGTGITEAFF	TGTGCCAGCAGCGCGGGGACAGGGATTACTGAAGCTTTCTTT
few	TRBV6-5	TRBJ2-1	TRBD2	CASSYSGGSNEQFF	TGTGCCAGCAGTTACTCTGGCGGGAGCAATGAGCAGTTCTTC
NA	TRBV7-9	TRBJ1-5	NA	CASSSGGSVQPQHF	TGTGCCAGCAGCTCGGGGGGGAGCGTCCAGCCCCAGCATTTT
NA	TRBV4-2	TRBJ1-1	TRBD1	CASSHPDRGDMNTEAFF	TGTGCCAGCAGCCACCCAGACAGGGGGGACATGAACACTGAAGCTTTCTTT
NA	TRBV12-3/TRBV12-4	TRBJ1-2	TRBD1	CASSLGTGNYGYTF	TGTGCCAGCAGTCTCGGGACAGGGAACTATGGCTACACCTTC
NA	TRBV5-1	TRBJ1-1	NA	CASSLWRGRDTEAFF	TGCGCCAGCAGCTTGTGGAGGGGTCGTGACACTGAAGCTTTCTTT
NA	TRBV2	TRBJ2-7	TRBD2	CASSARTSGAYEQYF	TGTGCCAGCAGCGCCCGGACTAGCGGGGCCTACGAGCAGTACTTC
NA	TRBV15	TRBJ2-7	TRBD1	CATSRGQGGSYEQYF	TGTGCCACCAGCAGAGGACAGGGCGGATCCTACGAGCAGTACTTC
NA	TRBV5-6	TRBJ1-5	NA	CASSLDGSNNGQPQHF	TGTGCCAGCAGCTTGGATGGCAGCAATAACGGACAGCCCCAGCATTTT
once	TRBV19	TRBJ2-1	TRBD2	CASTYTSGGYNEQFF	TGTGCCAGTACTTATACTAGCGGGGGTTACAATGAGCAGTTCTTC
NA	TRBV20-1	TRBJ2-7	NA	CSARDLQAYEQYF	TGCAGTGCTAGAGACCTCCAAGCCTACGAGCAGTACTTC
once	TRBV9	TRBJ2-1	NA	CASSAQRPDEQFF	TGTGCCAGCAGCGCCCAGCGGCCCGATGAGCAGTTCTTC
NA	TRBV12-3/TRBV12-4	TRBJ2-5	TRBD2	CASVHGGAETQYF	TGTGCCAGCGTCCACGGGGGGGCAGAGACCCAGTACTTC
NA	TRBV14	TRBJ2-3	NA	CASSQDATGIDTQYF	TGTGCCAGCAGCCAAGATGCCACAGGAATTGATACGCAGTATTTT
once	TRBV13	TRBJ1-5	TRBD1	CASSSTRTGGLYSQPQHF	TGTGCCAGCAGCTCTACCAGGACAGGGGGCCTGTACAGTCAGCCCCAGCATTTT
NA	TRBV24-1	TRBJ2-7	TRBD2	CATSDPGTSGIYEQYF	TGTGCCACCAGTGATCCAGGGACTAGCGGAATATACGAGCAGTACTTC
NA	TRBV7-9	TRBJ2-5	NA	CASRSQGFQETQYF	TGTGCCAGCCGATCACAGGGTTTTCAAGAGACCCAGTACTTC
NA	TRBV7-9	TRBJ2-1	TRBD2	CATPAGDPYNEQFF	TGTGCCACCCCCGCGGGAGATCCCTACAATGAGCAGTTCTTC
few	TRBV7-2	TRBJ2-5	NA	CASSLRGYQETQYF	TGTGCCAGCAGCTTAAGGGGGTACCAAGAGACCCAGTACTTC
NA	TRBV5-4	TRBJ2-5	TRBD1	CASSLLQGAGQETQYF	TGTGCCAGCAGCTTATTACAGGGGGCTGGCCAAGAGACCCAGTACTTC
once	TRBV28	TRBJ2-1	NA	CASSLDRASYNEQFF	TGTGCCAGCAGTTTAGATAGGGCCTCCTACAATGAGCAGTTCTTC